This T cell receptor (beta chain) was found in a study of T cell responses to AZD1222 COVID-19 vaccine. Study results and limitations: Mostly white British, mostly female donors; authors suggested clonal diversity may be underestimated.

Per the germline V gene, CDR1 is SGHTA and CDR2 is FQGNSA. The CDR3 spans 14 residues. Between the trimmed V and J ends, which lost 3 bases and 1 base, there was a span of 9 bases. Worth noting for this clone: Its specificity is unknown.

Here immunoSEQ multiplex PCR was the method, and the copy in TCRdb shows in-frame clones only, minus some. The profile shows 130,000 to 150,000 clones, approximately 94% of them singletons. This receptor was taken from an adult in good health. The V call is TRBV7-2, the J call TRBJ2-5; D uncertain. This material consisted of peripheral blood, taken on day 0 of AZD1222 vaccination. The CDR3 DNA follows: TGTGCCAGCAGCTTCCGAAGGGTCCAAGAGACCCAGTACTTC. Encoded protein: CASSFRRVQETQYF.